This T cell receptor beta chain was sequenced during a study of patients with pleural tuberculosis. TCRdb ran MiXCR on the reads and lists one entry per CDR3 protein. The table lists about 50,000 distinct CDR3 sequences, 6% to 9.5% of them singletons. This clonotype showed up many times. Germline V lookup: CDR1 LGHDT, CDR2 YNNKEL (reference sequence). The V end was cut by 4 bases, the J end by 4 bases, with 20 bases between. The CDR3 is made up of 16 amino acids. The receptor comes from a human donor with pleural tuberculosis. The chain links TRBV3-1 to TRBJ2-7; D may be TRBD1 or TRBD2 (6 bases each). CDR3 sequence (DNA): TGTGCCAGCAGCCTCGTTGGGGGGCCAATACCTTACGAGCAGTACTTC. It encodes CASSLVGGPIPYEQYF.